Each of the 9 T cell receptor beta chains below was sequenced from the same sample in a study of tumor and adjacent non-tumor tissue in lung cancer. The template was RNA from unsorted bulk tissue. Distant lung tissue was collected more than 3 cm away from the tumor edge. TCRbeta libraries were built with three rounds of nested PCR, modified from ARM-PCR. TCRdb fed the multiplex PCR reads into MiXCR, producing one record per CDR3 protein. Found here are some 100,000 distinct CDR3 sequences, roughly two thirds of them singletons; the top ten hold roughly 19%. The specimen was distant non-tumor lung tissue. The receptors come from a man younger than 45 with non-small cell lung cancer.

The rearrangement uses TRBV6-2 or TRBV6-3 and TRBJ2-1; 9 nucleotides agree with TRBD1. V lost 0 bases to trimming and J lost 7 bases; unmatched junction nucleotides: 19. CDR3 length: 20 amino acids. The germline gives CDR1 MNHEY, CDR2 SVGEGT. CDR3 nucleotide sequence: TGTGCCAGCAGTTACTCGACGGGACAGGGCTACCTAAGCTCCTGTAATGAGCAGTTCTTC. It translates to CASSYSTGQGYLSSCNEQFF.

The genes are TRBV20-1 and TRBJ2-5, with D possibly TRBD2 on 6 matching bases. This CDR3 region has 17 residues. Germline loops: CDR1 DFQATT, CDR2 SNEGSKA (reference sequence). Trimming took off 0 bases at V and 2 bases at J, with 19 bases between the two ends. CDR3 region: CSARDGQVGGGQETQYF. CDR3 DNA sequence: TGCAGTGCTAGAGATGGACAAGTGGGAGGAGGGCAAGAGACCCAGTACTTC.

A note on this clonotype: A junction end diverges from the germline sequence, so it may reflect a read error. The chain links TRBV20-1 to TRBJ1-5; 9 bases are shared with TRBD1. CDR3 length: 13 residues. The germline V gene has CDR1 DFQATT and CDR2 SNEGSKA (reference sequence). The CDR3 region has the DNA TGCAGTTCTAGGACAGGGGATTATCAGCCCCAGCATTTT. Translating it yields CSSRTGDYQPQHF.

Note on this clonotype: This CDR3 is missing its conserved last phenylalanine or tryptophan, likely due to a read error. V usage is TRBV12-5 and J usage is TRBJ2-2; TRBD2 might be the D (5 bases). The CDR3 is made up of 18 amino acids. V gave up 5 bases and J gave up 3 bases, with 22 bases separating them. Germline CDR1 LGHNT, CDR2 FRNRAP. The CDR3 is CASGPTSGSLSHTGELFL. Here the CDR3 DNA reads TGTGCTAGTGGTCCAACGAGCGGAAGCCTTTCCCACACCGGGGAGCTGTTTCTT.

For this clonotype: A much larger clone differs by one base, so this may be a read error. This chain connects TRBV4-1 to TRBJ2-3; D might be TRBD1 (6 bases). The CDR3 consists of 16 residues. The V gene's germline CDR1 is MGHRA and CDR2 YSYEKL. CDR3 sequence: CANSQGGTSATDTQYF. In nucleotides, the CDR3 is TGCGCCAACAGCCAAGGGGGAACCTCGGCCACAGATACGCAGTATTTT.

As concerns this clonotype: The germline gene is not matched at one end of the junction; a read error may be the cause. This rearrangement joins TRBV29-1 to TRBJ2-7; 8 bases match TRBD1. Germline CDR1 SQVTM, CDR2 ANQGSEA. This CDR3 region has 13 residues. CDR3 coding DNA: TGCAGCGCCACGGGACAGGACTCCTACGAGCAATGCTTC. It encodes CSATGQDSYEQCF.

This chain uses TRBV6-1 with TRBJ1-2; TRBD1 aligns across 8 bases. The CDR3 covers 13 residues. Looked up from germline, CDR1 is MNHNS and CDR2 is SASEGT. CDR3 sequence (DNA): TGTGTCAACAGTGAACCGGGACAGGCGAGCTACACCTTC. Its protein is CVNSEPGQASYTF.

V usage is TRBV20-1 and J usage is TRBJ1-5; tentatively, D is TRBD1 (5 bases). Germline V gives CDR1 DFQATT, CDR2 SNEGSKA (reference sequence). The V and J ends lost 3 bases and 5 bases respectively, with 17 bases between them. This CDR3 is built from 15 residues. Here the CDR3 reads CSASWGCGSDQPQHF. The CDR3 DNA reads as TGCAGTGCTAGTTGGGGGTGCGGAAGCGATCAGCCCCAGCATTTT.

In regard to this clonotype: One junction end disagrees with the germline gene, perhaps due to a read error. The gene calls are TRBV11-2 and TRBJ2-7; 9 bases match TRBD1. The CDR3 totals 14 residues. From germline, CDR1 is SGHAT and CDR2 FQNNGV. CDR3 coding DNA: TGCGCCAGCAAAGCCGGGACAGGGAACTACGAGCAGTACTTC. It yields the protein CASKAGTGNYEQYF.